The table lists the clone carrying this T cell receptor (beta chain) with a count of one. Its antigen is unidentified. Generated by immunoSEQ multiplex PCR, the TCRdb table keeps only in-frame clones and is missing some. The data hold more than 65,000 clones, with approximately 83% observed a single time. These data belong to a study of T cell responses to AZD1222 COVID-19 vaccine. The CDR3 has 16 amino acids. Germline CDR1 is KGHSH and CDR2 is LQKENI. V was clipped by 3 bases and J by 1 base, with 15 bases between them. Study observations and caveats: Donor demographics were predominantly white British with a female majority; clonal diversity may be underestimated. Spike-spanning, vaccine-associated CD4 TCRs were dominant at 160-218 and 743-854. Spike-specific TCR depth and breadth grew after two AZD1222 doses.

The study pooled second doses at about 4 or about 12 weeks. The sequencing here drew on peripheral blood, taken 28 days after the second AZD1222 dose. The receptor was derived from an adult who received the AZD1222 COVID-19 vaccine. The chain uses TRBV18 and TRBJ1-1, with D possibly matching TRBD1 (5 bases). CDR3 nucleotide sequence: TGTGCCAGCTCACCCCTCCGGGACTGGGGGAACACTGAAGCTTTCTTT. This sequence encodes CASSPLRDWGNTEAFF.